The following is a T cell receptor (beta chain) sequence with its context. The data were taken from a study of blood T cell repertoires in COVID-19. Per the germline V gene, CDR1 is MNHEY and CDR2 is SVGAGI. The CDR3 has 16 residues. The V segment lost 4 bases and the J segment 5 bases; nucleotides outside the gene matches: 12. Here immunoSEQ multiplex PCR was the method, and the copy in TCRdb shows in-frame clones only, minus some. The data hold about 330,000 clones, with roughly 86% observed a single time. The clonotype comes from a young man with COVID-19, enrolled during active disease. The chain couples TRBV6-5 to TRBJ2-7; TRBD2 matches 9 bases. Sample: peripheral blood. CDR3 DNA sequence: TGTGCCAGCAGTTTCTCAACTCGGCTAGCGGGGAACGAGCAGTACTTC. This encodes CASSFSTRLAGNEQYF.